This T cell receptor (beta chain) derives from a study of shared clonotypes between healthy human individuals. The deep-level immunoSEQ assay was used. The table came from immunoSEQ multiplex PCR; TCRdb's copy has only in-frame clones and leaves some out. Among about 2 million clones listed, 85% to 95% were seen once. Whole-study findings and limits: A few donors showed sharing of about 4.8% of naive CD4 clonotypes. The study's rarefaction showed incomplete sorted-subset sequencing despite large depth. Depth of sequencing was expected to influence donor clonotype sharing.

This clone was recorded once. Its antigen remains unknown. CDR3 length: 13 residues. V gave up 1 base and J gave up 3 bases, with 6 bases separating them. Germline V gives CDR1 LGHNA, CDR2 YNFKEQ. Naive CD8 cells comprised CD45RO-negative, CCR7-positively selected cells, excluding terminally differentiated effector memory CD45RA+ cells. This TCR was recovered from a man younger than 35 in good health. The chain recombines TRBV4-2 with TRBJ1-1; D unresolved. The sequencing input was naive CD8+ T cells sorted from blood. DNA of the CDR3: TGTGCCAGCAGCCAAGGTATCGACACTGAAGCTTTCTTT. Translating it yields CASSQGIDTEAFF.